These T cell receptor beta chains were read from a single sample in a study of blood T cell repertoires in COVID-19. Assay: immunoSEQ multiplex PCR; the TCRdb copy retains only in-frame clones and omits some. The sample lists about 140,000 clones; more than 60% were seen once. Input material: peripheral blood. The receptors derive from a woman between 50 and 59 years old with active or convalescent COVID-19. Each CDR3 is given with its conserved first and last residue. A D gene is named only where the DNA matches it firmly. For some rows the clone size is stated as once, few or many, or as a class when expanded; others skip it.

>TRBV3-1/TRBV3-2|-|TRBJ1-3|TRBD1
TGTGCCAGCAGCCGACAGGGAATGACCATATATTTT
CASSRQGMTIYF
>TRBV29-1|-|TRBJ1-1|-
TGCAGCGTCCGATGGACTGGGTCGAACACTGAAGCTTTCTTT
CSVRWTGSNTEAFF
>TRBV12-5|-|TRBJ2-1|-
TGTGCTAGTGGTTTGGTGTTGGACATCCATCATGAGCAGTTCTTC
CASGLVLDIHHEQFF
>TRBV19|-|TRBJ2-7|TRBD1
TGTGCCACCCAGGCCGGACAGGGGACTACCTACGAGCAGTACTTC
CATQAGQGTTYEQYF
>TRBV6-5|-|TRBJ2-7|-
TGTGCCAGCATGACCGGGACTTACACTTCCTACGAGCAGTACTTC
CASMTGTYTSYEQYF
>TRBV19|many|TRBJ2-1|TRBD2
TGTGCCAGTAGTATAACGGGACTAGCCTACAATGAGCAGTTCTTC
CASSITGLAYNEQFF
>TRBV9|-|TRBJ1-6|-
TGTGCCAGCAGCACCCTCGACAGCCATAATTCACCCCTCCACTTT
CASSTLDSHNSPLHF
>TRBV5-6|-|TRBJ1-5|-
TGTGCCAGCAGCTTGGCCAGGCCTAGCAATCAGCCCCAGCATTTT
CASSLARPSNQPQHF
>TRBV25-1|-|TRBJ2-1|-
TGTGCCAGCAGTGACCCCGCGGCGTGGTACAATGAGCAGTTCTTC
CASSDPAAWYNEQFF
>TRBV5-6|-|TRBJ1-2|-
TGTGCCAGCAGCGGGACAATTCTAATCGAGGGCTACACCTTC
CASSGTILIEGYTF
>TRBV7-9|-|TRBJ2-7|TRBD1
TGTGCCAGCAGCTTAGGGGGGACAGGAGCCTACGAGCAGTACTTC
CASSLGGTGAYEQYF
>TRBV5-1|-|TRBJ2-1|-
TGCGCCAGCAGCGGGGCAGGGGATGAGCAGTTCTTC
CASSGAGDEQFF
>TRBV11-2|-|TRBJ1-1|-
TGTGCCAGCAGCCAAGGATTCGAGGGCACTGAAGCTTTCTTT
CASSQGFEGTEAFF
>TRBV7-9|few|TRBJ2-7|-
TGTGCCAGCTCTTCTAGCCACGAGCAGTACTTC
CASSSSHEQYF
>TRBV4-3|-|TRBJ2-7|-
TGCGCCAGCAGCCAAGGGGGAGAATACGAGCAGTACTTC
CASSQGGEYEQYF
>TRBV6-5|few|TRBJ1-2|TRBD1
TGTGCCAGCAGGCCCACAGGGGTGTATGGCTACACCTTC
CASRPTGVYGYTF
>TRBV6-5|-|TRBJ2-3|-
TGTGCCAGCAGTTTTGGACATTCGAGCACAGATACGCAGTATTTT
CASSFGHSSTDTQYF
>TRBV5-5|-|TRBJ1-1|-
TGTGCCAGCAGCTTGGTTTCCAGGGCTGAGAACACTGAAGCTTTCTTT
CASSLVSRAENTEAFF
>TRBV28|few|TRBJ2-1|TRBD2
TGTGCCAGCCGGGAGGGGTCGGGATTTTACAATGAGCAGTTCTTC
CASREGSGFYNEQFF
>TRBV7-2|few|TRBJ1-1|-
TGTGCCAGCAGCTTAGGACAGAACACTGAAGCTTTCTTT
CASSLGQNTEAFF
>TRBV6-6|-|TRBJ2-3|TRBD2
TGTGCCAGTTCGGGAGGAGGGGCAGATACGCAGTATTTT
CASSGGGADTQYF
>TRBV5-6|-|TRBJ1-5|-
TGTGCCAGCAGCTTGGGACTCAATCAGCCCCAGCATTTT
CASSLGLNQPQHF
>TRBV18|-|TRBJ1-2|-
TGTGCCAGCTCACCACGGCAGGGTTGGGTTGAAGGCTACACCTTC
CASSPRQGWVEGYTF
>TRBV18|-|TRBJ1-1|-
TGTGCCAGCTCACTCGGGACACCAGGGGTTATTCACACTGAAGCTTTCTTT
CASSLGTPGVIHTEAFF
>TRBV2|-|TRBJ2-7|TRBD2
TGTGCCAGCAGTGATCCCCCTAGCGGGAGGGCCCGAAGCTCCTACGAGCAGTACTTC
CASSDPPSGRARSSYEQYF
>TRBV18|-|TRBJ1-6|-
TGTGCCAGCTCACCACCCCGGGGGGGTAATTCACCCCTCCACTTT
CASSPPRGGNSPLHF
>TRBV2|-|TRBJ2-1|-
TGTGCCAGCAGTGATAGGAGGGAGACGACCTACAATGAGCAGTTCTTC
CASSDRRETTYNEQFF
>TRBV19|-|TRBJ2-7|TRBD2
TGTGCCAGTAGTCCCCTCGGGACTACGGGAGGCCCGGGGTACGAGCAGTACTTC
CASSPLGTTGGPGYEQYF
>TRBV19|few|TRBJ2-1|-
TGTGCCAGTAGTACCATAGCCGAAACTACCTACAATGAGCAGTTCTTC
CASSTIAETTYNEQFF
>TRBV5-6|-|TRBJ1-6|-
TGTGCCAGCAGCTTGGGAGGTGGTTATAATTCACCCCTCCACTTT
CASSLGGGYNSPLHF
>TRBV6-1|-|TRBJ1-3|TRBD1
TGTGCCAGCAGTGGGGCCCTCAGGGGGCGCGGAAACACCATATATTTT
CASSGALRGRGNTIYF
>TRBV18|few|TRBJ2-2|TRBD1
TGTGCCAGCTCCGATAGACAACCGGGACAGGGGGTTTCCAGGGAGCTGTTTTTT
CASSDRQPGQGVSRELFF
>TRBV27|-|TRBJ1-2|-
TGTGCCACCAGGGATGGGAGTGGCTACACCTTC
CATRDGSGYTF
>TRBV19|-|TRBJ1-5|-
TGTGCCAGTAGTTCAGAGAGGGCGAGGAACAATCAGCCCCAGCATTTT
CASSSERARNNQPQHF
>TRBV10-3|few|TRBJ1-1|-
TGTGCCATCAGCAGTCTTGACAGGCTAAACACTGAAGCTTTCTTT
CAISSLDRLNTEAFF
>TRBV20-1|-|TRBJ2-4|-
TGCAGTGCTAGTCCCAGGGGCCTAACCAAAAACATTCAGTACTTC
CSASPRGLTKNIQYF
>TRBV7-2|-|TRBJ2-1|TRBD1
TGTGCCAGCACCACGGGGGACAGGGCGGGTAGCAATGAGCAGTTCTTC
CASTTGDRAGSNEQFF
>TRBV25-1|-|TRBJ2-5|-
TGTGCCAGCAGTGGCCAGGGGGAGACCCAGTACTTC
CASSGQGETQYF
>TRBV30|few|TRBJ2-7|-
TGTGCCTGGACCCAAACAGGGAACTCCTACGAGCAGTACTTC
CAWTQTGNSYEQYF
>TRBV7-2|-|TRBJ1-6|-
TGTGCCAGCAGCCCCCAAGGGGGACACGCCAATTCACCCCTCCACTTT
CASSPQGGHANSPLHF
>TRBV5-6|-|TRBJ2-5|-
TGTGCCAGCAGCGCGGACCTGTGGGGGGAGGACTTC
CASSADLWGEDF
>TRBV7-3|-|TRBJ2-1|-
TGTGCCAGCAGCTTAATGTTAGCAGCATCCTACAATGAGCAGTTCTTC
CASSLMLAASYNEQFF
>TRBV6-1|-|TRBJ2-7|-
TGTGCCAGCAGTGAAGCCCGGGACACCGCCTACGAGCAGTACTTC
CASSEARDTAYEQYF
>TRBV7-2|-|TRBJ2-7|-
TGTGCCAGCAGCTTAGGGGCTGAGGGAAGGAACGAGCAGTACTTC
CASSLGAEGRNEQYF
>TRBV7-9|-|TRBJ1-2|-
TGTGCCAGCAGCTTAGGGTCGGCTAACTATGGCTACACCTTC
CASSLGSANYGYTF
>TRBV18|once|TRBJ1-1|-
TGTGCCAGCACATATACGGAGGGCACTGAAGCTTTCTTT
CASTYTEGTEAFF
>TRBV6-5|-|TRBJ2-2|TRBD1
TGTGCCAGCAGGGCCGGGACAGCCACCGGGGAGCTGTTTTTT
CASRAGTATGELFF